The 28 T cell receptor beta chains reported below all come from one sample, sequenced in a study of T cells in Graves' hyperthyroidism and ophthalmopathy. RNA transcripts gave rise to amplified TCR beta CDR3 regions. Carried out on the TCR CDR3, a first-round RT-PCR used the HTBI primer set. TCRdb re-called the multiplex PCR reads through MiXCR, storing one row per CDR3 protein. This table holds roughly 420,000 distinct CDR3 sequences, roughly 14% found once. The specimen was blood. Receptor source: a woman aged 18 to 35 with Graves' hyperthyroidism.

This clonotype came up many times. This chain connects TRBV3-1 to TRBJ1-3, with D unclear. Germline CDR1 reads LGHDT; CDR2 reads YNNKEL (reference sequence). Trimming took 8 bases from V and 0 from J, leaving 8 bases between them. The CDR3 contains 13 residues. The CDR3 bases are TGTGCCAGCGACTCGGGCTCTGGAAACACCATATATTTT. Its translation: CASDSGSGNTIYF.

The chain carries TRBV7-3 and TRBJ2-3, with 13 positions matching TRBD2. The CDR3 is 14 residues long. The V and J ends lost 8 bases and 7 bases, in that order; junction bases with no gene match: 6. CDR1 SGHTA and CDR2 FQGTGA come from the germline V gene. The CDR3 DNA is TGTGCCAGCGGGTTCGGGACTAGCGGGAATACGCAGTATTTT. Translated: CASGFGTSGNTQYF.

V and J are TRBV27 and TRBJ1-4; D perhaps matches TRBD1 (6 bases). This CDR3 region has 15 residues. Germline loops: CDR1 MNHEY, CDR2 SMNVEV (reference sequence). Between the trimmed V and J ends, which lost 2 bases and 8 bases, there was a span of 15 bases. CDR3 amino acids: CASSLMGARGEKLFF. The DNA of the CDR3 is TGTGCCAGCAGTTTAATGGGGGCGAGAGGAGAAAAACTGTTTTTT.

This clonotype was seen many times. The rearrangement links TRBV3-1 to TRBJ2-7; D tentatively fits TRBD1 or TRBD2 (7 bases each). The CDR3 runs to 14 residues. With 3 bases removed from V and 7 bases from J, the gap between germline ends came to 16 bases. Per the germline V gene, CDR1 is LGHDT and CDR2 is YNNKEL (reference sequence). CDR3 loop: CASSHSGGVEEQYF. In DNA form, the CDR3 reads TGTGCCAGCAGCCACTCAGGGGGGGTCGAGGAGCAGTACTTC.

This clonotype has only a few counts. DNA of the CDR3: TGCGCCAGCAGTCTGGCGGCTGCAGGGGTTCAAGAGACCCAGTACTTC. Translation gives CASSLAAAGVQETQYF. V gene TRBV5-1 combines with J gene TRBJ2-5, with D possibly matching TRBD1 (6 bases). CDR1 and CDR2 (germline): SGHRS, YFSETQ. V was cut by 5 bases and J by 2 bases, with 19 bases left in between. This CDR3 is built from 16 residues.

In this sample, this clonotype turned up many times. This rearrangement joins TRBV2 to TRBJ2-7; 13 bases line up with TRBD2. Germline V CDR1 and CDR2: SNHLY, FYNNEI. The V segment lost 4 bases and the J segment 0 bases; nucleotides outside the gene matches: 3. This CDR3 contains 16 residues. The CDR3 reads CASSAGLAGSSYEQYF. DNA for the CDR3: TGTGCCAGCAGTGCGGGACTAGCGGGGAGCTCCTACGAGCAGTACTTC. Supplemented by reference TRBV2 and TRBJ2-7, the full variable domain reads EPEVTQTPSHQVTQMGQEVILRCVPISNHLYFYWYRQILGQKVEFLVSFYNNEISEKSEIFDDQFSVERPDGSNFTLKIRSTKLEDSAMYFCASSAGLAGSSYEQYFGPGTRLTVT.

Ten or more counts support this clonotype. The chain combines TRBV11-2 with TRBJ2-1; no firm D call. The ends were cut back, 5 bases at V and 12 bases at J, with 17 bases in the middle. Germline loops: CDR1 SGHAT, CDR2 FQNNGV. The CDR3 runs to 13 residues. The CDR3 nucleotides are TGTGCCAGCAGCCCCTCGGCGAGAGTCGGGCAGTTCTTC. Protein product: CASSPSARVGQFF.

In nucleotides, the CDR3 is TGCAGCGTTGTCAGTAGGGACTTTCCCCACGAGCAGTACTTC. Encoded protein: CSVVSRDFPHEQYF. The chain recombines TRBV29-1 with TRBJ2-7; a possible D gene is TRBD2 (6 bases). The V gene's germline CDR1 is SQVTM and CDR2 ANQGSEA. This CDR3 has 14 residues. Trimming pared 4 bases from V and 5 bases from J, leaving 18 bases between.

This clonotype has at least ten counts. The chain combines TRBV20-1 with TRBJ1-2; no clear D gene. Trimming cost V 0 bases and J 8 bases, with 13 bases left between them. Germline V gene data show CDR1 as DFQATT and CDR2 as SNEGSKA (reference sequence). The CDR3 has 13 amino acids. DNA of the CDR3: TGCAGTGCTAGAGATTGGAGGGCAGGAGGCTACACCTTC. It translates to CSARDWRAGGYTF.

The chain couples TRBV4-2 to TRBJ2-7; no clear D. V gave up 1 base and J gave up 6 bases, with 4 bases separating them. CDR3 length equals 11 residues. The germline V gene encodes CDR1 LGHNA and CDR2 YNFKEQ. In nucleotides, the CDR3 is TGTGCCAGCAGCCAAGGCAGCGAGCAGTACTTC. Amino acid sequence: CASSQGSEQYF.

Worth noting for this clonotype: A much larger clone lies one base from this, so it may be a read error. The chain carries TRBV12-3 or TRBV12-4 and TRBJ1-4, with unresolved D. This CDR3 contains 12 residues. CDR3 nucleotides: TGTGCCGGCAGTTTAAGGCATGAAAAACTGTTTTTT. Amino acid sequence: CAGSLRHEKLFF.

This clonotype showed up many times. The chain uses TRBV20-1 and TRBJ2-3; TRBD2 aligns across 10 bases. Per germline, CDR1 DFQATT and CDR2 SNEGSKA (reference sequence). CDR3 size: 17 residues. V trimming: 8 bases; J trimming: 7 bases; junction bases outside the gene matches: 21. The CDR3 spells CSPPTGLAGGPSHTQYF. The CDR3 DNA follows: TGCAGTCCTCCGACAGGATTAGCGGGAGGCCCGAGTCATACGCAGTATTTT.

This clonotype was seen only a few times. The CDR3 reads CASHPGVISGNTIYF. Here the CDR3 DNA reads TGTGCCAGCCACCCTGGAGTTATCTCTGGAAACACCATATATTTT. The chain joins TRBV6-1 to TRBJ1-3; no definite D call. The CDR3 is 15 residues long. Germline values: CDR1 MNHNS, CDR2 SASEGT. The V end was cut by 8 bases, the J end by 0 bases, with 14 bases between.

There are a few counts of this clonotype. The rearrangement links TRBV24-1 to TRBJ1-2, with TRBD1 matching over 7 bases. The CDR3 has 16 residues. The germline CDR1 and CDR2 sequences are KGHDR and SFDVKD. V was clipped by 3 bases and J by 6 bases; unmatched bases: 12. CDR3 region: CATSDRDSASVHGYTF. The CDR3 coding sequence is TGTGCCACCAGTGATCGGGACAGCGCTAGCGTGCATGGCTACACCTTC.

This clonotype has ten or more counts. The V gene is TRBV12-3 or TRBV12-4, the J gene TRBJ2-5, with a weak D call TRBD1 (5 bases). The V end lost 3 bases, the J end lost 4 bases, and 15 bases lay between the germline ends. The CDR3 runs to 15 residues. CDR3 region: CASSLLQPGLETQYF. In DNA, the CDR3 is TGTGCCAGCAGTTTGTTGCAGCCAGGGTTAGAGACCCAGTACTTC.

The CDR3 nucleotides are TGCAGCGTTTTGGTCCAGGGCGAGCAGTACTTC. The encoded protein is CSVLVQGEQYF. The chain couples TRBV29-1 to TRBJ2-7; tentatively, D is TRBD1 (5 bases). Trimming removed 5 bases at V and 6 bases at J, with 11 bases between. In germline, CDR1 is SQVTM, CDR2 ANQGSEA. The CDR3 extends over 11 amino acids.

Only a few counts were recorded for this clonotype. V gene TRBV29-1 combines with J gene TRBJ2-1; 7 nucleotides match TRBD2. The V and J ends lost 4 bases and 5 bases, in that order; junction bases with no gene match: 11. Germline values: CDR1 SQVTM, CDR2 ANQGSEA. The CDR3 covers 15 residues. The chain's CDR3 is CSVASSGTTNNEQFF. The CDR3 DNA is TGCAGCGTTGCCTCTAGCGGAACCACTAACAATGAGCAGTTCTTC.

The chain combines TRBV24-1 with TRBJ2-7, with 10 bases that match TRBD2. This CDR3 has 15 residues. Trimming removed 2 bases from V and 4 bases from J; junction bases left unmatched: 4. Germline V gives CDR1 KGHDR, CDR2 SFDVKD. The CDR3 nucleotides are TGTGCCACCAGTGATTCTAGGACTAGCGGTTACGAGCAGTACTTC. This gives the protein CATSDSRTSGYEQYF.

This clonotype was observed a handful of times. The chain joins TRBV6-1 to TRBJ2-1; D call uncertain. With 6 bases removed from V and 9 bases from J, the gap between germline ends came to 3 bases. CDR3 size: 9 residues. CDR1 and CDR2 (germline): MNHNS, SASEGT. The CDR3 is CASRSEQFF. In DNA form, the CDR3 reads TGTGCCAGCAGAAGTGAGCAGTTCTTC.

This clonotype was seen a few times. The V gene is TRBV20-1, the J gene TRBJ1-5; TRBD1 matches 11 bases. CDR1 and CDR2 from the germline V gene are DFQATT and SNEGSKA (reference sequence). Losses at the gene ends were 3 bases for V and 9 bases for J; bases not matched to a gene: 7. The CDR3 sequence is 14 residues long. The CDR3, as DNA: TGCAGTGCTAGCCTCGGACAGGGGGCGACGCCCCAGCATTTT. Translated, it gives CSASLGQGATPQHF.

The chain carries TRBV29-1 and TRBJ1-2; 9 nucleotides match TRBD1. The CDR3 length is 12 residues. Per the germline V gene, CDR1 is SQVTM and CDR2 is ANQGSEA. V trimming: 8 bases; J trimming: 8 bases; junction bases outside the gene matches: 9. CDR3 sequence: CSYRTGGGGYTF. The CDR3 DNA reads TGCAGCTACAGAACAGGGGGCGGGGGCTACACCTTC.

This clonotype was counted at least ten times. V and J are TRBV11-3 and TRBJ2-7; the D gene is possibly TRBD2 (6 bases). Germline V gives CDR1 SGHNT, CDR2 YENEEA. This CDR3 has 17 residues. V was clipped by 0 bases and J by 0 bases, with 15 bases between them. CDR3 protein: CASSLDSGRDPSYEQYF. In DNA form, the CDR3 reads TGTGCCAGCAGCTTAGATTCGGGGCGGGACCCCTCCTACGAGCAGTACTTC. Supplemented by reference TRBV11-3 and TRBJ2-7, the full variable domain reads EAGVVQSPRYKIIEKKQPVAFWCNPISGHNTLYWYLQNLGQGPELLIRYENEEAVDDSQLPKDRFSAERLKGVDSTLKIQPAELGDSAVYLCASSLDSGRDPSYEQYFGPGTRLTVT.

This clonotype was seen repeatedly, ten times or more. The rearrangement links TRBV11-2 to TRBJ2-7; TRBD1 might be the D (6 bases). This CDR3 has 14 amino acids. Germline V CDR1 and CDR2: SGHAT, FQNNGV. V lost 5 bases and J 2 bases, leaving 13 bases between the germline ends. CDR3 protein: CASSKDRLTYEQYF. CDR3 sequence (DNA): TGTGCCAGCAGCAAGGACAGATTGACCTACGAGCAGTACTTC. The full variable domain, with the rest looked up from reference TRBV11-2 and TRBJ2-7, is EAGVAQSPRYKIIEKRQSVAFWCNPISGHATLYWYQQILGQGPKLLIQFQNNGVVDDSQLPKDRFSAERLKGVDSTLKIQPAKLEDSAVYLCASSKDRLTYEQYFGPGTRLTVT.

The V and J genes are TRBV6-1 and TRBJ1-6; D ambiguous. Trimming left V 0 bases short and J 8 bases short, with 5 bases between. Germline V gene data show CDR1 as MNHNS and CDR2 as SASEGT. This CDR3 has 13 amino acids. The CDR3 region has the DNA TGTGCCAGCAGTGAAGCGCTTGATTCACCCCTCCACTTT. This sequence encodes CASSEALDSPLHF.

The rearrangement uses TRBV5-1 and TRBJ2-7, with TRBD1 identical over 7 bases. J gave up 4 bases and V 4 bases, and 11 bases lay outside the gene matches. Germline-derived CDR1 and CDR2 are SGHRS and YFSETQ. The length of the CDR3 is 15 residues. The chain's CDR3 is CASSPRQGTRYEQYF. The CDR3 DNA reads TGCGCCAGCAGCCCCCGACAGGGTACTAGGTACGAGCAGTACTTC.

CDR3 region: CASSPTTDEQYF. CDR3 nucleotide sequence: TGTGCCAGCTCACCGACGACAGACGAGCAGTACTTC. The chain recombines TRBV18 with TRBJ2-7; D perhaps matches TRBD1 (5 bases). The germline CDR1 and CDR2 sequences are KGHSH and LQKENI. The CDR3 contains 12 residues. Trimming removed 3 bases at V and 5 bases at J, with 8 bases between.

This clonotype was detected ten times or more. The CDR3 loop is CASSQASTGLSTDTQYF. The CDR3 DNA is TGCGCCAGCAGCCAAGCCTCGACAGGACTTAGCACAGATACGCAGTATTTT. The chain combines TRBV4-1 with TRBJ2-3; maybe TRBD1 (6 bases). The CDR3 is 17 amino acids. The V end lost 1 base, the J end lost 0 bases, and 14 bases lay between the germline ends. Per the germline V gene, CDR1 is MGHRA and CDR2 is YSYEKL.

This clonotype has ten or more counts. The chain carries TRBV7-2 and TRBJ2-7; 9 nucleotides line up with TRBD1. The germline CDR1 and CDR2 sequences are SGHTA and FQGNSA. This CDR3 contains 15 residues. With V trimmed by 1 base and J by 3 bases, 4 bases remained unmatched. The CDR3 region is CASSLVQGAGYEQYF. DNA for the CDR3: TGTGCCAGCAGCTTAGTACAGGGGGCGGGCTACGAGCAGTACTTC. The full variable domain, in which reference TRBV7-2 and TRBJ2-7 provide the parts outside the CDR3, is GAGVSQSPSNKVTEKGKDVELRCDPISGHTALYWYRQSLGQGLEFLIYFQGNSAPDKSGLPSDRFSAERTGGSVSTLTIQRTQQEDSAVYLCASSLVQGAGYEQYFGPGTRLTVT.